The 27 T cell receptor beta chains given below trace back to one sample, sequenced in a study of shared clonotypes between healthy human individuals. Using immunoSEQ multiplex PCR, the repertoire was profiled, and TCRdb retains in-frame clones only, with some absent. The repertoire has about 820,000 clones, 80% to 95% of them found once; the top ten carry nearly 25%. Naive CD8 cells comprised CD45RO-negative, CCR7-positively selected cells, excluding terminally differentiated effector memory CD45RA+ cells. Input material: naive CD8+ T cells sorted from blood. The receptors stem from a man aged 25 to 45 in good health.

This clone was counted a single time. This rearrangement joins TRBV2 to TRBJ2-2; D is possibly TRBD1 or TRBD2 (6 bases each). This CDR3 has 12 amino acids. CDR1 SNHLY and CDR2 FYNNEI come from the germline V gene. The germline V and J ends were trimmed by 6 bases and 6 bases, with 8 bases remaining between them. In nucleotides, the CDR3 is TGTGCCAGCAGAAGGGGGGCCGGGGAGCTGTTTTTT. Residues: CASRRGAGELFF. Using reference TRBV2 and TRBJ2-2 for the parts outside the CDR3, the full variable domain is EPEVTQTPSHQVTQMGQEVILRCVPISNHLYFYWYRQILGQKVEFLVSFYNNEISEKSEIFDDQFSVERPDGSNFTLKIRSTKLEDSAMYFCASRRGAGELFFGEGSRLTVL.

The V gene is TRBV7-9, the J gene TRBJ2-4; D remains unclear. CDR3 length equals 15 residues. Trimming removed 1 base from V and 8 bases from J, with 15 bases in between. Germline-derived CDR1 and CDR2 are SEHNR and FQNEAQ (reference sequence). The CDR3 reads CASSLVGRSKDIQYF. DNA of the CDR3: TGTGCCAGCAGCTTAGTAGGTAGATCTAAGGACATTCAGTACTTC.

This rearrangement joins TRBV5-4 to TRBJ2-7; D uncertain. Looked up from germline, CDR1 is SGHNT and CDR2 is YYREEE (reference sequence). Trimming removed 1 base from V and 2 bases from J, with 4 bases in between. The CDR3 loop spans 12 amino acids. The CDR3 DNA sequence: TGTGCCAGCAGCTTGCTACCCTACGAGCAGTACTTC. Its protein product is CASSLLPYEQYF.

This clone was seen a few times. The CDR3 sequence is CASSPQGQAYGYTF. In DNA form, the CDR3 reads TGTGCCAGCAGCCCACAGGGACAGGCCTATGGCTACACCTTC. This chain joins TRBV14 and TRBJ1-2; 8 nucleotides agree with TRBD1. Germline CDR1 and CDR2: SGHDN and FVKESK. The CDR3 spans 14 residues. V lost 4 bases to trimming and J lost 4 bases; unmatched junction nucleotides: 5. The full variable domain, its missing parts supplied by reference TRBV14 and TRBJ1-2, is EAGVTQFPSHSVIEKGQTVTLRCDPISGHDNLYWYRRVMGKEIKFLLHFVKESKQDESGMPNNRFLAERTGGTYSTLKVQPAELEDSGVYFCASSPQGQAYGYTFGSGTRLTVV.

The J gene is TRBJ2-2, the V gene TRBV4-2; 9 bases are a match to TRBD2. This CDR3 has 18 residues. The germline V gene encodes CDR1 LGHNA and CDR2 YNFKEQ. Trimming cost V 4 bases and J 3 bases; bases outside gene matches: 12. The CDR3 here is CASSPRGAGGEDTGELFF. CDR3 DNA: TGTGCCAGCAGCCCCCGGGGGGCGGGAGGGGAGGACACCGGGGAGCTGTTTTTT.

This chain uses TRBV27 with TRBJ2-7; 10 bases fit TRBD2. Trimming cost V 7 bases and J 0 bases; bases outside gene matches: 9. Germline V lookup: CDR1 MNHEY, CDR2 SMNVEV (reference sequence). CDR3 length equals 16 residues. The CDR3 region has the DNA TGTGCCAGCATTGGTCGGGGGACTAGCGACTCCTACGAGCAGTACTTC. Its protein is CASIGRGTSDSYEQYF.

This chain uses TRBV2 with TRBJ2-7; no clear D gene. The CDR3 spans 16 residues. V was pared by 7 bases and J by 0 bases, with 19 bases between. Germline lookup yields CDR1 SNHLY and CDR2 FYNNEI. The CDR3, as DNA: TGTGCCAGCAAACCCCTAAGCGCCGATTTCTCCTACGAGCAGTACTTC. Protein sequence: CASKPLSADFSYEQYF.

V usage is TRBV27 and J usage is TRBJ2-7, with D tentatively TRBD1 or TRBD2 (5 bases each). The CDR3 has 14 amino acids. The V gene's germline CDR1 is MNHEY and CDR2 SMNVEV (reference sequence). The germline V and J ends were trimmed by 5 bases and 3 bases, with 14 bases remaining between them. The CDR3 coding sequence is TGTGCCAGCAGTCACGGGACCGGTCGCTACGAGCAGTACTTC. Its translation: CASSHGTGRYEQYF.

V gene TRBV4-3 combines with J gene TRBJ2-3; 13 nucleotides line up with TRBD2. Germline trimming cut 0 bases from V and 6 bases from J; bases unmatched to any gene: 9. The CDR3 runs 18 residues. The germline gives CDR1 LGHNA, CDR2 YSLEER. This CDR3 reads CASSQETGTSGILDTQYF. CDR3 bases: TGCGCCAGCAGCCAAGAAACCGGGACTAGCGGGATATTGGATACGCAGTATTTT.

CDR3 sequence reads: CASSGGTVNQPQHF. The CDR3 region has the DNA TGTGCCAGCAGCGGAGGGACAGTTAATCAGCCCCAGCATTTT. The chain links TRBV7-8 to TRBJ1-5; 7 nucleotides line up with TRBD1. The CDR3 is 14 amino acids. The germline CDR1 and CDR2 sequences are SGHVS and FQNEAQ. J lost 4 bases, V lost 5 bases, and 5 bases had no gene match. The full variable domain, rest sourced from reference TRBV7-8 and TRBJ1-5, is GAGVSQSPRYKVAKRGQDVALRCDPISGHVSLFWYQQALGQGPEFLTYFQNEAQLDKSGLPSDRFFAERPEGSVSTLKIQRTQQEDSAVYLCASSGGTVNQPQHFGDGTRLSIL.

This chain joins TRBV25-1 and TRBJ2-5; 9 bases agree with TRBD1. The V gene's germline CDR1 is MGHDK and CDR2 SYGVNS. The CDR3 contains 15 residues. The ends lost 7 bases at V and 1 base at J; junction bases unmatched: 7. The CDR3 DNA reads TGTGCCAGCACAAGGGACAGGGTTGGCCAAGAGACCCAGTACTTC. Encoded protein: CASTRDRVGQETQYF.

The rearrangement joins TRBV5-1 to TRBJ2-7; D not resolved. V lost 0 bases and J lost 7, with 11 bases in between. This CDR3 spans 13 amino acids. CDR1 SGHRS and CDR2 YFSETQ come from the germline V gene. CDR3 sequence reads: CASSLAFGREQYF. The CDR3 DNA is TGCGCCAGCAGCTTGGCGTTCGGGCGGGAGCAGTACTTC.

The chain employs TRBV7-6 and TRBJ2-1; 14 nucleotides align to TRBD2. Losses at the gene ends were 4 bases for V and 6 bases for J; bases not matched to a gene: 11. This CDR3 has 18 amino acids. Germline CDR1 reads SGHVS; CDR2 reads FNYEAQ. The CDR3 DNA reads TGTGCCAGCAGCTCCACCGCGACTAGCGGGAGGGACTTCAATGAGCAGTTCTTC. This gives the protein CASSSTATSGRDFNEQFF.

The chain uses TRBV7-9 and TRBJ2-1, with 8 bases fitting TRBD1. The CDR3 contains 15 residues. The V segment lost 5 bases and the J segment 10 bases; nucleotides outside the gene matches: 13. Per the germline V gene, CDR1 is SEHNR and CDR2 is FQNEAQ (reference sequence). CDR3 region: CASSPPRTGTWEQFF. As DNA, the CDR3 is TGTGCCAGCAGCCCGCCGAGGACAGGGACGTGGGAGCAGTTCTTC.

The CDR3 DNA reads as TGTGCCAGCAGCCCTACGACAGGGGAGGCTGGAAACACCATATATTTT. Protein product: CASSPTTGEAGNTIYF. V is TRBV7-9 and J is TRBJ1-3; 8 positions agree with TRBD1. The V and J ends lost 5 bases and 2 bases, in that order; junction bases with no gene match: 8. The CDR3 extends over 16 amino acids. CDR1 SEHNR and CDR2 FQNEAQ come from the germline V gene (reference sequence).

The V and J genes are TRBV7-8 and TRBJ1-2; D is unresolved. Germline lookup yields CDR1 SGHVS and CDR2 FQNEAQ. The CDR3 length is 15 residues. Trimming cost V 3 bases and J 4 bases, with 15 bases left between them. CDR3 protein: CASSLDPTTSYGYTF. The DNA for the CDR3 is TGTGCCAGCAGCTTGGACCCGACGACCAGCTATGGCTACACCTTC.

The rearrangement joins TRBV11-2 to TRBJ2-7; 7 bases fit TRBD1. Looked up from germline, CDR1 is SGHAT and CDR2 is FQNNGV. This CDR3 is built from 16 residues. Losses at the gene ends were 5 bases for V and 2 bases for J; bases not matched to a gene: 12. The CDR3 protein is CASSPSTGFKPYEQYF. In DNA, the CDR3 is TGTGCCAGCAGCCCATCGACAGGGTTTAAACCCTACGAGCAGTACTTC.

The chain recombines TRBV2 with TRBJ2-5; tentative D call: TRBD1 (6 bases). Trimming took 3 bases from V and 13 from J, leaving 18 bases between them. The CDR3 extends over 13 amino acids. CDR1 and CDR2 from the germline V gene are SNHLY and FYNNEI. CDR3 amino acids: CASSDGTRRLRYF. CDR3 coding DNA: TGTGCCAGCAGTGACGGGACACGAAGGCTCAGGTACTTC. The whole variable domain, filled in from reference TRBV2 and TRBJ2-5, reads EPEVTQTPSHQVTQMGQEVILRCVPISNHLYFYWYRQILGQKVEFLVSFYNNEISEKSEIFDDQFSVERPDGSNFTLKIRSTKLEDSAMYFCASSDGTRRLRYFGPGTRLLVL.

The rearrangement links TRBV6-6 to TRBJ2-1; 9 bases agree with TRBD2. After removal of 2 bases from V and 5 bases from J, the junction contained 4 bases not matched to a gene. The germline gives CDR1 MNHNY, CDR2 SVGAGI (reference sequence). The CDR3 totals 15 residues. Written as DNA, the CDR3 is TGTGCCAGCAGTTACAGCGGGAGGTACGACAATGAGCAGTTCTTC. It is translated as CASSYSGRYDNEQFF.

The V call is TRBV5-5, the J call TRBJ2-2; D possibly corresponds to TRBD2 (6 bases). The V end was cut by 2 bases, the J end by 5 bases, with 7 bases between. The CDR3 has 13 residues. Per germline, CDR1 SGHKS and CDR2 YYEKEE (reference sequence). This chain's CDR3 is CASSLSGTGELFF. Written as DNA, the CDR3 is TGTGCCAGCAGCTTAAGCGGGACCGGGGAGCTGTTTTTT.

The chain couples TRBV29-1 to TRBJ2-1; tentative D call: TRBD2 (5 bases). From germline, CDR1 is SQVTM and CDR2 ANQGSEA. V lost 0 bases to trimming and J lost 12 bases, with 12 bases between them. CDR3 size: 12 residues. CDR3 protein: CSVEEEVRAQFF. The CDR3 DNA reads as TGCAGCGTTGAAGAGGAGGTTAGGGCGCAGTTCTTC.

The chain uses TRBV10-3 and TRBJ2-4; 10 positions agree with TRBD1. Germline V gene data show CDR1 as ENHRY and CDR2 as SYGVKD. The CDR3 spans 16 residues. J was trimmed by 3 bases and V by 0 bases; bases with no gene match: 2. In nucleotides, the CDR3 is TGTGCCATCAGTGAGTCGACAGGGGGCATCAAAAACATTCAGTACTTC. It translates to CAISESTGGIKNIQYF.

This clone was seen only a few times. This sequence joins TRBV6-5 and TRBJ2-7; possibly TRBD2 for D (5 bases). CDR1 is MNHEY, CDR2 SVGAGI, per germline. The CDR3 runs to 14 residues. V lost 7 bases to trimming and J lost 4 bases, with 17 bases between them. The CDR3 loop reads CASTRRGQDYEQYF. The CDR3 DNA is TGTGCCAGCACCCGCCGAGGGCAAGATTACGAGCAGTACTTC.

The CDR3 nucleotides are TGTGCCAGCAGCGACGATACAGGGGTTAATGAAAAACTGTTTTTT. This codes for CASSDDTGVNEKLFF. The chain recombines TRBV9 with TRBJ1-4; 7 bases line up with TRBD1. Germline CDR1 and CDR2: SGDLS and YYNGEE. With 3 bases clipped from V and 4 bases from J, the junction kept 6 bases outside the gene matches. The CDR3 is 15 amino acids.

The V and J genes are TRBV27 and TRBJ2-3; perhaps TRBD2 as D (5 bases). Between the trimmed V and J ends, which lost 5 bases and 2 bases, there was a span of 5 bases. CDR3 length: 12 amino acids. Germline CDR1 MNHEY, CDR2 SMNVEV (reference sequence). Here the CDR3 reads CASSRDTDTQYF. DNA for the CDR3: TGTGCCAGCAGTCGGGACACAGATACGCAGTATTTT.

This chain uses TRBV19 with TRBJ2-7, with D hard to call. Germline lookup yields CDR1 LNHDA and CDR2 SQIVND (reference sequence). V lost 4 bases to trimming and J lost 6 bases, with 10 bases between them. The CDR3 extends over 12 amino acids. The CDR3 region has the DNA TGTGCCAGTAGTAATTGGGAAGGCGAGCAGTACTTC. Translated: CASSNWEGEQYF.

This clone showed up many times. The same CDR3 arises from other DNA sequences in this sample as well. The chain uses TRBV7-9 and TRBJ2-1, with 12 nucleotides matching TRBD2. The CDR3 covers 15 residues. CDR1 is SEHNR and CDR2 is FQNEAQ in the germline V gene (reference sequence). J was trimmed by 5 bases and V by 1 base; bases with no gene match: 0. The CDR3 loop reads CASSLGLAGDNEQFF. The DNA of the CDR3 is TGTGCCAGCAGCTTAGGACTAGCGGGAGACAATGAGCAGTTCTTC.